The source of this TCR beta chain is a study of CD8 T cells in ankylosing spondylitis. This clonotype was counted ten times or more. Each CDR3 protein is one row after TCRdb ran MiXCR on the 5' RACE reads. The data show roughly 200,000 distinct CDR3 sequences, under 30% seen once. The length of the CDR3 is 14 residues. V lost 3 bases, J lost 5 bases, and 11 bases lay in between. The germline CDR1 and CDR2 sequences are DFQATT and SNEGSKA (reference sequence). The rearrangement joins TRBV20-1 to TRBJ1-6, with no clear D. The TCR originated in a male donor with ankylosing spondylitis or in good health (not recorded which). The source material was blood, either unsorted or a sorted T cell fraction (not recorded which). CDR3 in amino acids: CSASTSRDNSPLHF. As DNA, the CDR3 is TGCAGTGCTAGTACTAGTAGGGATAATTCACCCCTCCACTTT.